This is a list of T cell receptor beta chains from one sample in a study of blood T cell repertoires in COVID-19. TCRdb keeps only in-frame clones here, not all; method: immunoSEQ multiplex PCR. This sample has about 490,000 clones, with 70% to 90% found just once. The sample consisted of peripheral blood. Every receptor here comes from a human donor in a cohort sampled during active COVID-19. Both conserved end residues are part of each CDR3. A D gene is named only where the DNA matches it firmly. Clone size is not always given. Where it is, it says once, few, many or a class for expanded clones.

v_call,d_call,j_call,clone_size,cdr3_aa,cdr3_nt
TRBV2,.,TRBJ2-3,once,CASSDETTDTQYF,TGTGCCAGCAGTGACGAAACAACAGATACGCAGTATTTT
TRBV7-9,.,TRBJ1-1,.,CASSYTVNTEAFF,TGTGCCAGCAGCTACACAGTGAACACTGAAGCTTTCTTT
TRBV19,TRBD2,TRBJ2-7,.,CASSPSGLAGFGEQYF,TGTGCCAGTAGTCCTTCGGGACTAGCGGGATTTGGAGAGCAGTACTTC
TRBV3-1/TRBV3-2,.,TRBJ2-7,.,CASSQASEGGGSYEQYF,TGTGCCAGCAGCCAAGCCTCGGAAGGAGGCGGCTCCTACGAGCAGTACTTC
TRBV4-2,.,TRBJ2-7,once,CASSRLGRHEQYF,TGTGCCAGCAGCCGACTAGGGAGACACGAGCAGTACTTC
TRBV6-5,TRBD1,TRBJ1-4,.,CASSPWDSHNEKLFF,TGTGCCAGCAGTCCCTGGGACAGCCATAATGAAAAACTGTTTTTT
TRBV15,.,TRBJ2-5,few,CATSRDLPGKETQYF,TGTGCCACCAGCAGAGATCTCCCAGGGAAGGAGACCCAGTACTTC
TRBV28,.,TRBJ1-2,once,CASSSWRVGGYTF,TGTGCCAGCAGTTCATGGCGGGTCGGTGGCTACACCTTC
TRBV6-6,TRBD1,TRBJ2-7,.,CASTDGTGGRDEQYF,TGTGCCAGCACCGATGGGACAGGGGGGCGCGACGAGCAGTACTTC
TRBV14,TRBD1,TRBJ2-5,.,CASSQGQGGETQYF,TGTGCCAGCAGCCAAGGACAGGGTGGGGAGACCCAGTACTTC
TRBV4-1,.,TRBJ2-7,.,CASSQVTLHPGLPTQQYF,TGCGCCAGCAGCCAAGTCACCCTACACCCGGGACTGCCGACACAGCAGTACTTC
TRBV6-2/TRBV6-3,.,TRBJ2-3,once,CASNYEGGQTRTSTDTQYF,TGTGCCAGCAATTACGAGGGGGGACAGACCCGAACCTCCACAGATACGCAGTATTTT
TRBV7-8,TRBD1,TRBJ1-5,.,CASSPRTGDQPQHF,TGTGCCAGCAGCCCTAGGACAGGTGATCAGCCCCAGCATTTT
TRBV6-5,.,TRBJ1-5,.,CASSFATGSNQPQHF,TGTGCCAGCAGTTTCGCGACAGGCAGCAATCAGCCCCAGCATTTT
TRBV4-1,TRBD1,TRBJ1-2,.,CASSQDPDRGFRLNYGYTF,TGCGCCAGCAGCCAGGACCCGGACAGGGGATTTCGGCTTAACTATGGCTACACCTTC
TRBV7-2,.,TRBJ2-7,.,CASSLDLSGAGEQYF,TGTGCCAGCAGCTTAGACCTGTCGGGAGCGGGCGAGCAGTACTTC
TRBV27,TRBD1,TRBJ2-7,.,CASSLSPRGYEQYF,TGTGCCAGCAGTTTATCCCCCAGGGGGTACGAGCAGTACTTC
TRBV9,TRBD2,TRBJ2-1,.,CASSEAGAYNEQFF,TGTGCCAGCAGCGAAGCGGGGGCCTACAATGAGCAGTTCTTC
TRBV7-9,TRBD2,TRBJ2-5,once,CASSLGSGSVEETQYF,TGTGCCAGCAGCTTAGGTAGCGGGAGTGTAGAAGAGACCCAGTACTTC
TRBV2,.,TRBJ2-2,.,CASSRRVRDTGELFF,TGTGCCAGCAGCCGCAGGGTCCGGGACACCGGGGAGCTGTTTTTT
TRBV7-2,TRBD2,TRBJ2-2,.,CASSYLAGFNTGELFF,TGTGCCAGCAGCTACCTAGCGGGGTTTAACACCGGGGAGCTGTTTTTT
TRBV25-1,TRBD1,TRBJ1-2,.,CASSEGTGYGYTF,TGTGCCAGCAGTGAAGGGACAGGCTATGGCTACACCTTC
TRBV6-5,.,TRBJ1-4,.,CASSQRSGNNEKLFF,TGTGCCAGCAGTCAGCGGTCCGGAAATAATGAAAAACTGTTTTTT
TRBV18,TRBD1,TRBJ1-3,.,CASTQTGGAYRNTIYF,TGTGCCAGCACACAAACAGGGGGCGCGTATAGAAACACCATATATTTT
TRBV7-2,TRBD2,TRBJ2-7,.,CASSLGGIAGGQGEQYF,TGTGCCAGCAGCTTAGGAGGGATAGCGGGAGGGCAGGGCGAGCAGTACTTC
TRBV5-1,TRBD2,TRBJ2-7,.,CASSLEGGSGEQYF,TGCGCCAGCAGCTTGGAGGGCGGGAGCGGCGAGCAGTACTTC
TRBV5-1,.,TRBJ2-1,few,CASSSPGPAPYNEQFF,TGCGCCAGCAGCTCACCAGGGCCCGCACCCTACAATGAGCAGTTCTTC
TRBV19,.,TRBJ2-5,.,CASSITARVQETQYF,TGTGCCAGTAGTATTACAGCCAGGGTACAAGAGACCCAGTACTTC
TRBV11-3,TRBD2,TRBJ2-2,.,CASSPVGLAGTGELFF,TGTGCCAGCAGCCCCGTCGGACTAGCGGGCACCGGGGAGCTGTTTTTT
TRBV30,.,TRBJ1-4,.,CAWSTGTTNEKLFF,TGTGCCTGGAGTACAGGGACAACTAATGAAAAACTGTTTTTT
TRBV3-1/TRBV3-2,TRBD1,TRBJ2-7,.,CASSAGTGGLGEQYF,TGTGCCAGCAGCGCCGGGACAGGTGGGTTGGGCGAGCAGTACTTC
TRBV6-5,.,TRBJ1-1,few,CASTSGSNTEAFF,TGTGCCAGCACTTCAGGGTCGAACACTGAAGCTTTCTTT
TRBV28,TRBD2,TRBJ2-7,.,CASSLGTSGSYEQYF,TGTGCCAGCAGTCTCGGGACTAGCGGGAGCTACGAGCAGTACTTC
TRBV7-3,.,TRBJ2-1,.,CASSSQGNNEQFF,TGTGCCAGCAGCTCGCAGGGAAACAATGAGCAGTTCTTC
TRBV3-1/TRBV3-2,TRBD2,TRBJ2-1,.,CASSYGLAGYNEQFF,TGTGCCAGCAGCTACGGACTAGCGGGTTACAATGAGCAGTTCTTC
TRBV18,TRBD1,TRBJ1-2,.,CASSPPPGTGMDYGYTF,TGTGCCAGCTCACCTCCCCCCGGGACAGGAATGGACTATGGCTACACCTTC
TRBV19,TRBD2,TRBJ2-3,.,CASSIGWTSGYTSTDTQYF,TGTGCCAGTAGTATAGGTTGGACTAGCGGATATACTAGCACAGATACGCAGTATTTT
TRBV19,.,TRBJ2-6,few,CASSYSGANVLTF,TGTGCCAGTAGTTACTCTGGGGCCAACGTCCTGACTTTC
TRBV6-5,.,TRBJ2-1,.,CAAHLSSYNEQFF,TGTGCCGCGCACTTGAGCTCCTACAATGAGCAGTTCTTC
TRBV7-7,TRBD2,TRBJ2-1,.,CASSLGSAGEYNEQFF,TGTGCTAGCAGCTTAGGATCGGCGGGGGAATACAATGAGCAGTTCTTC